These 19 T cell receptor beta chains were sequenced from one sample in a study of cytomegalovirus exposure and HLA in healthy donors (dated by TCRdb to about 2017). Library preparation was by the immunoSEQ multiplex PCR assay. The multiplex PCR relied on a mix of 60 forward primers for TCR Vbeta segments and 13 reverse primers for TCR Jbeta segments. Not all clones reach the TCRdb copy of this immuneACCESS table, which keeps in-frame sequences only. Checked studies attribute under half of the gap to unresolved V genes and leave the rest unexplained. Here the sample has 99,000 or so clones; 12% occur a single time. Together, the top ten hold 16% of the sample. The sample comprised PBMCs. The origin of the receptors is a man aged 35 to 55 in good health and CMV-seropositive.

The chain's CDR3 is CAISELTGSTGIIYEQYF. Here the CDR3 DNA reads TGTGCCATCAGTGAGCTTACAGGGTCAACGGGAATAATCTACGAGCAGTACTTC. This rearrangement joins TRBV10-3 to TRBJ2-7; D is possibly TRBD1 (6 bases). V lost 2 bases and J 3 bases, leaving 23 bases between the germline ends. Germline CDR1 is ENHRY and CDR2 is SYGVKD. The CDR3 is 18 amino acids.

The CDR3 bases are TGTGCCAGCAGACGAGCAGGGAACGAGCAGTACTTC. This encodes CASRRAGNEQYF. The rearrangement links TRBV7-9 to TRBJ2-7; maybe TRBD1 (5 bases). The CDR3 has 12 residues. Germline CDR1 is SEHNR and CDR2 is FQNEAQ (reference sequence). Trimming shortened V by 6 bases and J by 5 bases, and 11 bases separated the two germline ends.

This clone has a handful of counts. The chain is built from TRBV19 and TRBJ1-5, with D tentatively TRBD1 (5 bases). The CDR3 spans 16 residues. Trimming left V 2 bases short and J 0 bases short, with 11 bases between. Germline CDR1 LNHDA, CDR2 SQIVND (reference sequence). For the CDR3, the DNA is TGTGCCAGTAGTATAAGCAGGGAATATAGCAATCAGCCCCAGCATTTT. Amino acids: CASSISREYSNQPQHF.

The sample holds a few counts of this clone. V is TRBV9 and J is TRBJ2-2; perhaps TRBD2 as D (5 bases). CDR1 is SGDLS and CDR2 is YYNGEE in the germline V gene. The CDR3 runs 15 residues. V dropped 7 bases and J dropped 4 bases, with 17 bases sitting between them. The CDR3 is CASGPRRYVTGELFF. In nucleotides, the CDR3 is TGTGCCAGCGGCCCGCGGAGGTACGTCACCGGGGAGCTGTTTTTT.

This clone was counted between two and nine times. The J gene is TRBJ1-5, the V gene TRBV19; possible D gene TRBD1, 5 bases. Trimming removed 7 bases from V and 7 bases from J, with 17 bases in between. This CDR3 has 14 residues. Germline V lookup: CDR1 LNHDA, CDR2 SQIVND (reference sequence). The CDR3 DNA sequence: TGTGCCAGTAACACGAACCTTAAGGGGCAGCCCCAGCATTTT. Its translation: CASNTNLKGQPQHF.

The chain recombines TRBV10-3 with TRBJ1-1; D is possibly TRBD1 (6 bases). Germline-derived CDR1 and CDR2 are ENHRY and SYGVKD. This CDR3 has 17 amino acids. Trimming stripped 0 bases from V and 0 bases from J, with 14 bases between. In DNA, the CDR3 is TGTGCCATCAGTGAGTCCAGGGAGGGGGACATGAACACTGAAGCTTTCTTT. It specifies CAISESREGDMNTEAFF.

This rearrangement joins TRBV10-2 to TRBJ2-7; 11 bases are a match to TRBD2. The V gene end was trimmed by 6 bases and the J gene end by 2 bases; junction bases not matched to a gene: 3. Germline V gene data show CDR1 as WSHSY and CDR2 as SAAADI. CDR3 length: 14 residues. The CDR3 nucleotides are TGCGCCAGCAGCCTTAGCGGGAGGGCCTACGAGCAGTACTTC. It is translated as CASSLSGRAYEQYF.

This clone was seen a handful of times. The chain has TRBV19 and TRBJ2-3; TRBD2 matches at 10 bases. CDR1 and CDR2 from the germline V gene are LNHDA and SQIVND (reference sequence). V trimming: 5 bases; J trimming: 2 bases; junction bases outside the gene matches: 10. CDR3 length: 17 residues. The CDR3 DNA is TGTGCCAGTAGTTCCCTTGGGCTAGCGGGGGACACAGATACGCAGTATTTT. It codes for CASSSLGLAGDTDTQYF.

This clone was counted between two and nine times. The rearrangement joins TRBV14 to TRBJ2-5; TRBD1 matches at 9 bases. The CDR3 length is 14 residues. Germline V lookup: CDR1 SGHDN, CDR2 FVKESK. V was pared by 4 bases and J by 5 bases, with 5 bases of the junction left unmatched. The CDR3 DNA sequence: TGTGCCAGCAGCCGCTGGACAGGGGTGGAGACCCAGTACTTC. It yields the protein CASSRWTGVETQYF.

This clone occurred a few times. The gene calls are TRBV5-1 and TRBJ2-5; weak D call: TRBD2 (5 bases). The V gene's germline CDR1 is SGHRS and CDR2 YFSETQ. V gave up 2 bases and J gave up 5 bases, with 13 bases separating them. The length of the CDR3 is 14 residues. CDR3 nucleotide sequence: TGCGCCAGCAGCTTTGAGGACCAGCGGGAGACCCAGTACTTC. Translation gives CASSFEDQRETQYF.

The genes are TRBV10-3 and TRBJ2-1; D might be TRBD2 (5 bases). Germline-derived CDR1 and CDR2 are ENHRY and SYGVKD. This CDR3 contains 14 residues. Trimming removed 4 bases from V and 8 bases from J, with 15 bases in between. The CDR3 here is CAISGVPVGDEQFF. The CDR3 DNA reads as TGTGCCATCAGTGGCGTCCCTGTCGGGGATGAGCAGTTCTTC.

This clone has more than one count but fewer than ten. The genes are TRBV7-2 and TRBJ1-2; 9 nucleotides match TRBD1. Germline V gives CDR1 SGHTA, CDR2 FQGNSA. The ends lost 5 bases at V and 1 base at J; junction bases unmatched: 8. The CDR3 consists of 16 residues. CDR3 sequence: CASSPLGTGLNYGYTF. In DNA, the CDR3 is TGTGCCAGCAGCCCGCTCGGGACAGGGCTTAACTATGGCTACACCTTC.

V is TRBV7-4 and J is TRBJ2-3; 14 bases map to TRBD2. The CDR3 is 21 residues long. V was pared by 1 base and J by 0 bases, with 12 bases of the junction left unmatched. Germline V gene sequence: CDR1 SGHVT, CDR2 SQSDAQ. This chain's CDR3 is CASSLGPGLAGVTPSTDTQYF. The CDR3 DNA reads as TGTGCCAGCAGCTTAGGACCGGGACTAGCGGGAGTCACCCCTAGCACAGATACGCAGTATTTT.

This clone was recorded many times. V usage is TRBV10-3 and J usage is TRBJ2-3, with 8 bases that match TRBD2. V lost 3 bases and J lost 0; bases outside the gene matches: 5. The CDR3 consists of 16 residues. Germline V gene sequence: CDR1 ENHRY, CDR2 SYGVKD. CDR3 sequence: CAISEGGRRSTDTQYF. The CDR3 DNA reads TGTGCCATCAGTGAAGGCGGGAGGAGGAGCACAGATACGCAGTATTTT.

CDR3 loop: CASSLVRGQSYEQYF. The CDR3 region has the DNA TGTGCCAGCAGCTTAGTCCGGGGACAGTCCTACGAGCAGTACTTC. The V and J genes are TRBV11-2 and TRBJ2-7, with 7 bases aligning to TRBD1. The CDR3 has 15 amino acids. The J segment lost 1 base and the V segment lost 1 base, leaving 4 bases of the junction unmatched. Germline lookup yields CDR1 SGHAT and CDR2 FQNNGV.

This clone was observed a handful of times. This rearrangement joins TRBV5-1 to TRBJ2-1; D gene unclear. Per germline, CDR1 SGHRS and CDR2 YFSETQ. Trimming shortened V by 0 bases and J by 6 bases, and 10 bases separated the two germline ends. The CDR3 covers 14 residues. CDR3 sequence: CASSLGQVANEQFF. The CDR3 DNA sequence: TGCGCCAGCAGCTTGGGCCAGGTGGCCAATGAGCAGTTCTTC.

This clone was seen more than once but under ten times. The chain couples TRBV2 to TRBJ2-3, with 14 positions matching TRBD2. This CDR3 contains 15 residues. Germline lookup yields CDR1 SNHLY and CDR2 FYNNEI. V lost 5 bases and J lost 4; bases outside the gene matches: 2. CDR3 region: CASSRLAGGADTQYF. For the CDR3, the DNA is TGTGCCAGCAGTCGACTAGCGGGAGGGGCAGATACGCAGTATTTT.

This clone has a handful of counts. The chain is built from TRBV6-1 and TRBJ2-7, with D possibly matching TRBD1 (6 bases). The germline V and J ends were trimmed by 2 bases and 6 bases, with 14 bases remaining between them. Germline CDR1 MNHNS, CDR2 SASEGT. This CDR3 contains 14 residues. The CDR3 sequence: CASSEQGLITEQYF. The CDR3 DNA reads as TGTGCCAGCAGTGAACAGGGGTTAATCACCGAGCAGTACTTC.

This clone has a handful of counts. The rearrangement uses TRBV6-5 and TRBJ1-1; possible D gene TRBD1, 5 bases. The CDR3 covers 13 residues. Looked up from germline, CDR1 is MNHEY and CDR2 is SVGAGI. The V end was cut by 5 bases, the J end by 6 bases, with 13 bases between. The CDR3 is CASSDSPWAEAFF. CDR3 DNA: TGTGCCAGCAGTGACAGCCCTTGGGCTGAAGCTTTCTTT.